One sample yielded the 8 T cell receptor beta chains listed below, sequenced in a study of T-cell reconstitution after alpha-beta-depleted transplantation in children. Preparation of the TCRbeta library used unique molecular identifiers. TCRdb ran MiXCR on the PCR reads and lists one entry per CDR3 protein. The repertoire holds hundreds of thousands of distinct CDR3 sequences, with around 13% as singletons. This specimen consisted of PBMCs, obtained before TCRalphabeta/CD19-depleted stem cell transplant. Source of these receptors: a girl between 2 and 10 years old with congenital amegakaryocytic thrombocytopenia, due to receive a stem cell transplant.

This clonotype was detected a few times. CDR3 region: CASSLVPEDTYTGELFF. In nucleotides, the CDR3 is TGCGCCAGCAGCCTAGTTCCCGAGGACACATACACCGGGGAGCTGTTTTTT. This chain connects TRBV5-1 to TRBJ2-2; a weak D match, TRBD1 (5 bases). The CDR3 has 17 amino acids. Trimming removed 4 bases at V and 3 bases at J, with 19 bases between. Germline CDR1 and CDR2: SGHRS and YFSETQ.

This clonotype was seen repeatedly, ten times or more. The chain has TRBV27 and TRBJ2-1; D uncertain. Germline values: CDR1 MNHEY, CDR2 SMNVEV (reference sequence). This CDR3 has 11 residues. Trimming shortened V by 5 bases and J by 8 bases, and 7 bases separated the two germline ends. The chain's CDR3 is CASSRFDEQFF. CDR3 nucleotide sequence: TGTGCCAGCAGTCGTTTCGATGAGCAGTTCTTC.

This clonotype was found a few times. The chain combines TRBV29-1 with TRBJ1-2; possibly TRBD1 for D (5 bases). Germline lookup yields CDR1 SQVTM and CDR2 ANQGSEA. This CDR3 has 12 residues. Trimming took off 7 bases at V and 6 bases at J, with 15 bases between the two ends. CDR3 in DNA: TGCAGCGGAAAAGGGACGTCACATGGCTACACCTTC. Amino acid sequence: CSGKGTSHGYTF.

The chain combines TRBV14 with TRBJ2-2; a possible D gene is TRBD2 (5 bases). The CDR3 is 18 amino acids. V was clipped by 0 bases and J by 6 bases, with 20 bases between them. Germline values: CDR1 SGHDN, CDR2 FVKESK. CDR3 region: CASSQEPLALAWSGELFF. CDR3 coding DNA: TGTGCCAGCAGCCAAGAGCCGCTAGCCCTAGCCTGGTCCGGGGAGCTGTTTTTT. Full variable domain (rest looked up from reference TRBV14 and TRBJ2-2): EAGVTQFPSHSVIEKGQTVTLRCDPISGHDNLYWYRRVMGKEIKFLLHFVKESKQDESGMPNNRFLAERTGGTYSTLKVQPAELEDSGVYFCASSQEPLALAWSGELFFGEGSRLTVL.

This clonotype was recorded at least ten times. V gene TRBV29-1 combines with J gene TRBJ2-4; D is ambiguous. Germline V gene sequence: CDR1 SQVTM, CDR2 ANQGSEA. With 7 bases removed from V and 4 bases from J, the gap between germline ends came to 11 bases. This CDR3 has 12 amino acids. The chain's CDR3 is CSARHEKNIQYF. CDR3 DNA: TGCAGCGCCCGGCACGAGAAAAACATTCAGTACTTC. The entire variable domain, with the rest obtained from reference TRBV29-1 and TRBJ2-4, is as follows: SAVISQKPSRDICQRGTSLTIQCQVDSQVTMMFWYRQQPGQSLTLIATANQGSEATYESGFVIDKFPISRPNLTFSTLTVSNMSPEDSSIYLCSARHEKNIQYFGAGTRLSVL.

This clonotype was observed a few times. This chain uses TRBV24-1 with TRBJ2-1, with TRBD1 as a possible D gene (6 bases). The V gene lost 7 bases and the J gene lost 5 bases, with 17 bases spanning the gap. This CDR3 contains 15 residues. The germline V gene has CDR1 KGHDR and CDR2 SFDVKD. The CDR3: CATRLRTVTHNEQFF. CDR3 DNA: TGTGCCACCAGACTCCGGACAGTAACCCACAATGAGCAGTTCTTC.

CDR3 nucleotide sequence: TGTGCCAGCAGCCTCATGTCCTTTTTGCAGTTCTTC. It encodes CASSLMSFLQFF. The chain employs TRBV28 and TRBJ2-1; D gene uncertain. Trimming cost V 6 bases and J 12 bases, with 15 bases left between them. The CDR3 is 12 amino acids. Looked up from germline, CDR1 is MDHEN and CDR2 is SYDVKM.

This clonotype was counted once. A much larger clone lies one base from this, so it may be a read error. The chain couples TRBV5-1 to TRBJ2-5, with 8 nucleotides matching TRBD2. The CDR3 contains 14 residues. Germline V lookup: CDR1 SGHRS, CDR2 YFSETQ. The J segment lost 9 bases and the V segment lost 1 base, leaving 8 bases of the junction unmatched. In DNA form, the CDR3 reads TGCGCCAGCAGCTTGACTCCAGCGGGGGAGCCCCAGTACTTC. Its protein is CASSLTPAGEPQYF.